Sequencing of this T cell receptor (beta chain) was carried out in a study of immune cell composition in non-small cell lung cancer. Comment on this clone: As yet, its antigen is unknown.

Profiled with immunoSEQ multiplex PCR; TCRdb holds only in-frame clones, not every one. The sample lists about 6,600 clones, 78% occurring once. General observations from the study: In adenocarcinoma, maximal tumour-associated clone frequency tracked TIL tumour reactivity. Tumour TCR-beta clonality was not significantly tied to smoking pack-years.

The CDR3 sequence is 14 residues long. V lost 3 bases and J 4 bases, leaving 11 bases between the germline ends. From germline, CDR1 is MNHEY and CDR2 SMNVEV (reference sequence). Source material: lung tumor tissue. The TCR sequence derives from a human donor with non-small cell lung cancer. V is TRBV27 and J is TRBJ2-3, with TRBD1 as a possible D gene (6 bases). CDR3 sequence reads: CASSFQGRPDTQYF. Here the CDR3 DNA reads TGTGCCAGCAGTTTCCAGGGGCGCCCAGATACGCAGTATTTT.